A selection of T cell receptor beta chains follows, all from one sample in a study of T cell responses to AZD1222 COVID-19 vaccine. Method: immunoSEQ multiplex PCR; TCRdb's copy keeps in-frame clones and lacks some. The repertoire holds about 120,000 clones, with 90% to 95% as singletons. Sequences were derived from peripheral blood, sampled 28 days after the second AZD1222 dose. The receptors stem from an adult who received the AZD1222 COVID-19 vaccine. CDR3s include the opening cysteine and the closing phenylalanine or tryptophan. The D gene is left open where the match is weak. Size values are once, few and many counts, or a class for expanded clones, and some rows have none.

j_gene: TRBJ2-1
v_gene: TRBV19
d_gene: -
abundance: once
CDR3nt: TGTGCCAGTAGTATAGAATGGGGGATAGGGGCCCCCTACAATGAGCAGTTCTTC
CDR3aa: CASSIEWGIGAPYNEQFF

j_gene: TRBJ2-7
v_gene: TRBV7-9
d_gene: -
abundance: -
CDR3nt: TGTGCCAGCAGCTTAGGAGGACGACCCCGATCCGAGCAGTACTTC
CDR3aa: CASSLGGRPRSEQYF

j_gene: TRBJ1-5
v_gene: TRBV6-2/TRBV6-3
d_gene: -
abundance: once
CDR3nt: TGTGCCAGCAGTTCGTCGTCCGGTAGGCCCCAGCATTTT
CDR3aa: CASSSSSGRPQHF

j_gene: TRBJ2-5
v_gene: TRBV9
d_gene: -
abundance: -
CDR3nt: TGTGCCAGCAGCGCAAATACAAATTTTGATGGGACCCAGTACTTC
CDR3aa: CASSANTNFDGTQYF

j_gene: TRBJ1-2
v_gene: TRBV6-5
d_gene: TRBD1
abundance: -
CDR3nt: TGTGCCAGCCTCAAATGGGACAGTAACTATGGCTACACCTTC
CDR3aa: CASLKWDSNYGYTF

j_gene: TRBJ2-3
v_gene: TRBV7-2
d_gene: TRBD1
abundance: -
CDR3nt: TGTGCCAGCAGCCTTCAAGCTACAGGGGGCACAGATACGCAGTATTTT
CDR3aa: CASSLQATGGTDTQYF

j_gene: TRBJ1-2
v_gene: TRBV5-1
d_gene: -
abundance: -
CDR3nt: TGCGCCAGCAGCTTGCAGGGGTCGGGCTATGGCTACACCTTC
CDR3aa: CASSLQGSGYGYTF

j_gene: TRBJ2-3
v_gene: TRBV7-2
d_gene: TRBD2
abundance: -
CDR3nt: TGTGCCAGCAGTCTACCCAGCGGGGGGACAGATACGCAGTATTTT
CDR3aa: CASSLPSGGTDTQYF

j_gene: TRBJ2-3
v_gene: TRBV7-3
d_gene: TRBD1
abundance: -
CDR3nt: TGTGCCAGCAGCCCGGGGACAGGGGCCACAGATACGCAGTATTTT
CDR3aa: CASSPGTGATDTQYF

j_gene: TRBJ1-2
v_gene: TRBV6-5
d_gene: -
abundance: -
CDR3nt: TGTGCCAGCAGTTCCCCCCCTAATCTCTATGGCTACACCTTC
CDR3aa: CASSSPPNLYGYTF

j_gene: TRBJ1-2
v_gene: TRBV15
d_gene: -
abundance: -
CDR3nt: TGTGCCACCAGCAGAACACGTAACTATGGCTACACCTTC
CDR3aa: CATSRTRNYGYTF

j_gene: TRBJ1-2
v_gene: TRBV7-2
d_gene: TRBD1
abundance: -
CDR3nt: TGTGCCAGCAGCTTAGAGGGGGCAATAGCTAACTATGGCTACACCTTC
CDR3aa: CASSLEGAIANYGYTF

j_gene: TRBJ1-2
v_gene: TRBV4-3
d_gene: -
abundance: -
CDR3nt: TGCGCCAGCAGCCACCAGGGGTCGGGTGGCTACACCTTC
CDR3aa: CASSHQGSGGYTF

j_gene: TRBJ2-7
v_gene: TRBV13
d_gene: TRBD1
abundance: once
CDR3nt: TGTGCCAGCAGCTGGGGACAGGGCTACGAGCAGTACTTC
CDR3aa: CASSWGQGYEQYF